This T cell receptor beta chain was captured by sequencing in a study of T-cell memory formation after mild COVID-19 (dated by TCRdb to the early 2020s). With respect to the entire study: TCR sequence clusters from the two donors were found to be largely donor specific. T-cell clones expanding and contracting after mild COVID-19 in two donors were tracked by longitudinal TCRalpha and TCRbeta repertoire sequencing. The cohort comprised two young, previously healthy adult volunteers, one female and one male. General findings and caveats noted by the study authors: The detection of some responding clones in pre-infection memory suggests that pre-existing cross-reactive memory T cells joined the SARS-CoV-2 response. Contracting CD4+ clones turned up mainly in the CM and EM memory subsets, whereas EMRA was where CD8+ clones were enriched. Clones contracting from day 15 to 85 had balanced CD4/CD8 phenotypes, while a second wave expanding from day 15 to 37 was biased towards CD4+. The second-wave clones that peaked on day 37 were not confirmed to be SARS-CoV-2 specific. Only two mild cases were covered by the study, and larger cohorts that include severe cases with pre-infection samples were considered necessary.

Note on this clonotype: This receptor's antigen is unknown. Base qualities are missing; no much larger clone stands one base away.

Instrument on record: Illumina NovaSeq 6000. TCRalpha and TCRbeta cDNA libraries were built by 5'RACE with constant-segment primers, adding sample barcodes and unique molecular identifiers. RNA was extracted from every sample with Trizol reagent. The libraries were amplified in two PCR steps, and the second step added a second sample barcode and Illumina TruSeq adapters. The libraries were sequenced on an Illumina NovaSeq using 2 x 150 bp paired-end reads. In the paper's pipeline: With migec v1.2.7, reads were demultiplexed and then collapsed into UMI-guided consensus sequences. Using mixcr v2.1.11, UMI consensuses were aligned to TRA and TRB V and J templates and then assembled into clonotypes. Clonotypes were classified as expanded or contracted when called significant by both edgeR and NoisET, with noise models trained on biological replicates. For edgeR calls, a false discovery rate-adjusted p below 0.01 and a log2 fold-change threshold of 1 were applied. PCA with hierarchical clustering of max-normalized trajectories of the 1000 most abundant clonotypes was used as exploratory dynamics analysis. Each responding clone was given a CD4 or CD8 phenotype based on the CD4+ and CD8+ repertoires, which had been sequenced separately. Using fastp at Q25 and MiXCR, TCRdb reprocessed the public reads and kept productive beta chains. Records with the same CDR3 protein are collapsed into one entry carrying the most frequent genes and DNA. V and J calls and clone size were set by TCRdb, not the authors. The sample includes more than 450,000 distinct CDR3 sequences, with about 20% observed a single time. Together, the top ten hold 12% of the sample.

From a lookup of the germline V gene (reference sequence), CDR1 and CDR2 are MNHNY and SVGAGI. V lost 8 bases and J lost 5 bases; the stretch between them is 12 bases long. From its cysteine to its phenylalanine, the CDR3 spans 12 amino acids. Only the CDR3 region is kept as DNA, spanning 36 bases read in frame from base 1. Ficoll-Paque density gradient centrifugation was used to isolate PBMCs. Rearrangement joined TRBV6-6 to TRBJ2-5; TRBD1 is a weak D gene call, 6 bases matching. Sequenced material: PBMCs or a T cell subset sorted from them (not recorded which). The receptor's source is an adult woman who had mild COVID-19 (a few samples of this study predate the infection). The sample titles of this study are shuffled in the database, so cell type and time point are left out; the donor was told from shared clones. This receptor has the CDR3 CASSARGETQYF. The bases are TGTGCCAGCTCCGCGAGGGGGGAGACCCAGTACTTC.